The table lists the clone carrying this T cell receptor (beta chain) with a few counts. The sample belongs to a study of blood T cells in healthy people across ages. A J-beta primer mix and a sample-barcoded 5' primer were used in a second PCR of about 7 to 11 cycles. MiXCR was run by TCRdb on the 5' RACE reads, yielding one entry per CDR3 protein. The sample has 700,000 to 800,000 distinct CDR3 sequences; about 40% are singletons. Specimen: blood. The receptor was derived from a woman aged 55-70 years in good health.

CDR3 coding DNA: TGCAGTGCTAGAGAAGGGACAGGGCGCCACGAGCAGTACTTC. It translates to CSAREGTGRHEQYF. V is TRBV20-1 and J is TRBJ2-7, with 9 bases aligning to TRBD1. The CDR3 is 14 amino acids. V lost 0 bases to trimming and J lost 5 bases; unmatched junction nucleotides: 5. The germline V gene encodes CDR1 DFQATT and CDR2 SNEGSKA (reference sequence).